This T cell receptor beta chain was identified in a study of cytomegalovirus exposure and HLA in healthy donors. Primers included in the PCR were 60 Vbeta and 13 Jbeta primers. This table comes from immunoSEQ multiplex PCR, and its TCRdb copy is limited to in-frame clones, with some not included. The table has around 100,000 clones, 74% seen once. Germline-derived CDR1 and CDR2 are MNHEY and SMNVEV (reference sequence). This CDR3 has 14 residues. V lost 5 bases to trimming and J lost 7 bases, with 17 bases between them. Sequencing input: PBMCs. The V gene is TRBV27, the J gene TRBJ1-2, with D unresolved. The sequence was obtained from a man aged 25-45 years in good health and CMV-seropositive. CDR3 sequence reads: CASSELGAGAGYTF. In nucleotides, the CDR3 is TGTGCCAGCAGTGAACTGGGAGCAGGAGCTGGCTACACCTTC.